This T cell receptor (beta chain) was obtained from a study of blood T cell repertoires in COVID-19. Overall study: Italy, Spain and the United States were the sources of the convalescent and acute COVID-19 samples. The cDNA or gDNA used as material had been derived from T cells, B-cell-depleted T cells, or PBMCs.

Germline CDR1 and CDR2: SGHRS and YFSETQ. V lost 0 bases to trimming and J lost 1 base, with 4 bases between them. The CDR3 is 13 amino acids. Authors' data handling: Reference gene primer amplification gave nucleated cell count estimates. Using immunoSEQ multiplex PCR, the repertoire was profiled, and TCRdb retains in-frame clones only, with some absent. V and J calls and clone size are as listed in that table; D and trimming were resolved from the DNA. The sample carries 150,000 to 200,000 clones, about four fifths recorded once. Sequenced: peripheral blood. The rearrangement joins TRBV5-1 to TRBJ1-2, with D hard to call. The receptor was isolated from a woman aged 40 to 50 with acute or convalescent COVID-19. CDR3 coding DNA: TGCGCCAGCAGCTTGGCGGTTAACTATGGCTACACCTTC. It translates to CASSLAVNYGYTF.